Presented here are 13 T cell receptor beta chains from one specimen sequenced in a study of blood T cell repertoires in COVID-19. The repertoire was sequenced with immunoSEQ multiplex PCR; TCRdb's copy has only in-frame clones and lacks some. The sample includes fewer than 80,000 clones, around 91% of them seen just once. The sequenced sample was peripheral blood. These receptors all come from a man aged 45-60 years with acute or convalescent COVID-19.

This clone was detected only once. This rearrangement joins TRBV19 to TRBJ2-7, with 11 bases fitting TRBD1. Germline CDR1 reads LNHDA; CDR2 reads SQIVND (reference sequence). V lost 5 bases, J lost 7 bases, and 7 bases stayed unmatched. The CDR3 length is 14 residues. In nucleotides, the CDR3 is TGTGCCAGTAGTCCGGACAGGGGGCGTCTTGAGCAGTACTTC. Translation gives CASSPDRGRLEQYF.

The chain recombines TRBV19 with TRBJ2-1; TRBD2 agrees at 12 bases. Germline lookup yields CDR1 LNHDA and CDR2 SQIVND (reference sequence). J lost 3 bases, V lost 4 bases, and 4 bases had no gene match. This CDR3 is 16 amino acids long. CDR3 nucleotides: TGTGCCAGTAGTACCCGGACTAGCGGGGTCTACAATGAGCAGTTCTTC. Its protein is CASSTRTSGVYNEQFF. The full variable domain, completed using reference TRBV19 and TRBJ2-1, is DGGITQSPKYLFRKEGQNVTLSCEQNLNHDAMYWYRQDPGQGLRLIYYSQIVNDFQKGDIAEGYSVSREKKESFPLTVTSAQKNPTAFYLCASSTRTSGVYNEQFFGPGTRLTVL.

The rearrangement links TRBV24-1 to TRBJ2-7, with 10 nucleotides matching TRBD1. Per germline, CDR1 KGHDR and CDR2 SFDVKD. Unmatched junction bases numbered 8, after V lost 3 bases and J lost 1 base. The CDR3 sequence is 17 residues long. In nucleotides, the CDR3 is TGTGCCACCAGTGATCATATAACGGGACAGGGGTCCTACGAGCAGTACTTC. This gives the protein CATSDHITGQGSYEQYF.

J is TRBJ2-1 and V is TRBV3-1 (or the pseudogene TRBV3-2); D unclear. Germline V gene data show CDR1 as LGHDT and CDR2 as YNNKEL (reference sequence). V was trimmed by 0 bases and J by 0 bases, leaving 6 bases between them. This CDR3 is 15 amino acids long. CDR3 coding DNA: TGTGCCAGCAGCCAAGACCCCAGCTCCTACAATGAGCAGTTCTTC. Translation: CASSQDPSSYNEQFF.

The rearrangement links TRBV6-5 to TRBJ2-3, with 7 bases aligning to TRBD2. The trim removed 7 bases at V and 2 bases at J, leaving 9 bases unmatched. The CDR3 is made up of 15 amino acids. CDR1 and CDR2 from the germline V gene are MNHEY and SVGAGI. The CDR3 DNA reads TGTGCCAGCATTCTAGAAGGGAGGGACACAGATACGCAGTATTTT. Translating it yields CASILEGRDTDTQYF.

The chain has TRBV27 and TRBJ2-7, with D possibly matching TRBD1 (7 bases). Germline CDR1 and CDR2: MNHEY and SMNVEV (reference sequence). The CDR3 is 14 amino acids. Trimming pared 4 bases from V and 12 bases from J, leaving 22 bases between. This CDR3 is CASSYGQDWAGLYF. CDR3 coding DNA: TGTGCCAGCAGTTACGGACAGGATTGGGCGGGACTGTACTTC.

V and J are TRBV30 and TRBJ1-5; 7 positions match TRBD1. Germline V gene lookup returns CDR1 GTSNPN and CDR2 SVGIG (reference sequence). After removal of 4 bases from V and 4 bases from J, the junction contained 10 bases not matched to a gene. There are 15 residues in the CDR3. Written as DNA, the CDR3 is TGTGCCTGGAATCTCGGGGACAGTCCTAATCAGCCCCAGCATTTT. Protein sequence: CAWNLGDSPNQPQHF.

J is TRBJ1-2 and V is TRBV6-6, with TRBD1 matching 9 bases. The CDR3 loop spans 14 amino acids. With V trimmed by 6 bases and J by 7 bases, 9 bases remained unmatched. The germline CDR1 and CDR2 sequences are MNHNY and SVGAGI (reference sequence). CDR3 sequence (DNA): TGTGCCAGCAGAGGACAGGGGCGAACTGGTGGCTACACCTTC. Protein sequence: CASRGQGRTGGYTF.

The V call is TRBV6-4, the J call TRBJ2-3, with 13 bases matching TRBD2. In germline, CDR1 is MRHNA, CDR2 SNTAGT. The CDR3 runs to 16 residues. Trimming at V came to 4 bases and at J to 4 bases, leaving 5 bases not matched to a gene. CDR3 sequence: CASSVSGLAGADTQYF. The CDR3 DNA reads as TGTGCCAGCAGTGTATCAGGACTAGCGGGAGCAGATACGCAGTATTTT.

This clone showed up just once. This sequence joins TRBV30 and TRBJ2-1; 14 bases align to TRBD2. Germline V gene sequence: CDR1 GTSNPN, CDR2 SVGIG (reference sequence). The V and J ends lost 5 bases and 9 bases, in that order; junction bases with no gene match: 3. The CDR3 has 13 amino acids. CDR3 coding DNA: TGTGCCTGGGGACTAGCGGGGGGTGGTGAGCAGTTCTTC. It specifies CAWGLAGGGEQFF.

V and J are TRBV15 and TRBJ1-5, with 7 bases fitting TRBD1. V shed 0 bases, J shed 2 bases, and the junction held 7 bases outside the gene matches. Germline loops: CDR1 LNHNV, CDR2 YYDKDF (reference sequence). The CDR3 consists of 17 residues. The CDR3 loop is CATSRDGTVTGNQPQHF. The DNA for the CDR3 is TGTGCCACCAGCAGAGATGGGACAGTAACGGGCAATCAGCCCCAGCATTTT.

The sample holds one count of this clone. The V gene is TRBV7-9, the J gene TRBJ2-7, with 8 bases fitting TRBD1. The CDR3 extends over 19 amino acids. CDR1 and CDR2 from the germline V gene are SEHNR and FQNEAQ (reference sequence). The V segment lost 4 bases and the J segment 3 bases; nucleotides outside the gene matches: 20. CDR3 residues: CASSSLPGTGMGRDYEQYF. DNA for the CDR3: TGTGCCAGCAGCTCTTTGCCCGGGACAGGCATGGGTCGGGACTACGAGCAGTACTTC.

This chain joins TRBV5-6 and TRBJ2-1; D ambiguous. This CDR3 contains 13 residues. Between the trimmed V and J ends, which lost 6 bases and 1 base, there was a span of 8 bases. Germline CDR1 is SGHDT and CDR2 is YYEEEE. CDR3 sequence: CASTEFSYNEQFF. The CDR3 bases are TGTGCCAGCACTGAGTTTTCCTACAATGAGCAGTTCTTC.